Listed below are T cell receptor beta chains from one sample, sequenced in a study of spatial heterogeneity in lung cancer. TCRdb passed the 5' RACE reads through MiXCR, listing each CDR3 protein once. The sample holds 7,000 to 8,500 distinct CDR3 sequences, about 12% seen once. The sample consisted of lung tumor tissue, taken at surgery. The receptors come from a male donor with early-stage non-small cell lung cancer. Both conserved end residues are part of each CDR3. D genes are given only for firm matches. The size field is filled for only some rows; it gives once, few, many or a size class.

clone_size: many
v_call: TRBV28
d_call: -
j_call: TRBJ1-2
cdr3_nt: TGTGCCAGCATCCCCGGCGGGACGTCGTATGGCTACACCTTC
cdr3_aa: CASIPGGTSYGYTF

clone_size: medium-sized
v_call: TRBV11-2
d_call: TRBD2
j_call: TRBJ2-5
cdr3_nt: TGTGCCAGCAGCCTAGGGACTAGCGGGCCTCAAGAGACCCAGTACTTC
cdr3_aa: CASSLGTSGPQETQYF

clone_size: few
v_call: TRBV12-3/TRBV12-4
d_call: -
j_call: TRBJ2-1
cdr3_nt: TGTGCCTCCCGGCAGTCCTACAATGAGCAGTTCTTC
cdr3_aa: CASRQSYNEQFF

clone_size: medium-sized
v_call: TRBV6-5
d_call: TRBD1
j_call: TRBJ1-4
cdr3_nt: TGTGCCAGCAGACCTTCCGGGACAGATGAAAAACTGTTTTTT
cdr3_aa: CASRPSGTDEKLFF

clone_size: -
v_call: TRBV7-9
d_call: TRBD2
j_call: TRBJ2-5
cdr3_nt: TGTGCCAGCAGCCGACTAGCGGGAGGGGGTGAGACCCAGTACTTC
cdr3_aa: CASSRLAGGGETQYF

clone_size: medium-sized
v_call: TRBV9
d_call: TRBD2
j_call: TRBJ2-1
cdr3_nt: TGTGCCAGCAGCGAGAGGGAGGGGTTTGCGTACAATGAGCAGTTCTTC
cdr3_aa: CASSEREGFAYNEQFF

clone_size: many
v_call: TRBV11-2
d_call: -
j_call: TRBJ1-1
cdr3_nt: TGTGCCAGCAGCTCAAGGTGGGGGCTGGGGGACACTGAAGCTTTCTTT
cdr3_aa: CASSSRWGLGDTEAFF

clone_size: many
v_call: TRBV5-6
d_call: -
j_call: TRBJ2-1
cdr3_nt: TGTGCCAGCAGCCCGTTCGGGGAGGTAGGCAATGAGCAGTTCTTC
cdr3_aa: CASSPFGEVGNEQFF

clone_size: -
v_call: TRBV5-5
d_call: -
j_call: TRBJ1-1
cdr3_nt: TGTGCCAGCAGCGTTGGGAGAACTGAAGCTTTCTTT
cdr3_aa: CASSVGRTEAFF

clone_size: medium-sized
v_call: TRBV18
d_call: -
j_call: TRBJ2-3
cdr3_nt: TGTGCCAGCTCACTGCAAACTAGCACTGCTAGCACAGATACGCAGTATTTT
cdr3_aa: CASSLQTSTASTDTQYF

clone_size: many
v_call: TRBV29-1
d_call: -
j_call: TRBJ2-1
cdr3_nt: TGCAGCGGTGGGAACAGAGGGGTCAATGAGCAGTTCTTC
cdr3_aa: CSGGNRGVNEQFF